The 2 T cell receptor beta chains in this list originate from one sample, sequenced in a study of identical twins. TCRdb passed the 5' RACE reads through MiXCR, listing each CDR3 protein once. The sample shows 500,000 to 650,000 distinct CDR3 sequences, more than 20% of them seen only once. A further study also used this sample, focusing on yellow fever vaccine responses in identical twins.

Sequencing was done on a sample of CD4+ T cells sorted from blood. The receptors originated from a woman younger than 35 in good health.

At least ten counts were recorded for this clonotype. The V gene is TRBV6-2 or TRBV6-3, the J gene TRBJ2-1; 11 nucleotides agree with TRBD2. Unmatched junction bases numbered 9, after V lost 2 bases and J lost 0 bases. The germline V gene encodes CDR1 MNHEY and CDR2 SVGEGT. This CDR3 contains 19 residues. CDR3 sequence (DNA): TGTGCCAGCAGTTACAGCAGTCTAGCGGGGGGTCTCTCCTACAATGAGCAGTTCTTC. Amino acid sequence: CASSYSSLAGGLSYNEQFF.

V is TRBV12-5 and J is TRBJ2-5; D is uncertain. This CDR3 is built from 11 residues. Trimming took 7 bases from V and 9 from J, leaving 12 bases between them. The germline gives CDR1 LGHNT, CDR2 FRNRAP. CDR3 amino acids: CASAEVGSQYF. The CDR3 coding sequence is TGTGCTAGTGCCGAAGTGGGGTCCCAGTACTTC.